This T cell receptor (beta chain) derives from a study of TIL therapy for anti-PD-1-resistant metastatic lung cancer. Study at large: Tumor harvest preceded PD-1/PD-L1 blockade, followed by nivolumab treatment. Patients had a median age of 54 years (range about 35-85).

Study-wide results and caveats: This highly selected cohort may not generalize to typical lung cancer patients.

CDR3 length: 12 residues. CDR1 and CDR2 from the germline V gene are SGHTA and FQGTGA. V was trimmed by 5 bases and J by 7 bases, leaving 8 bases between them. This sample's time point: pre-treatment sample, taken before nivolumab and TIL therapy. This clone has more than one count but fewer than ten. Its target is not known. The immunoSEQ assay was v3. Survey-level samples got approximately 1.8 million read pairs; deep-level samples got roughly 5-6 million. This table comes from immunoSEQ multiplex PCR, and its TCRdb copy is limited to in-frame clones, with some not included. The sample contains tens of thousands of clones, approximately 86% of which appear only once.

This rearrangement joins TRBV7-3 to TRBJ2-2; no definite D call. This specimen consisted of blood, obtained at baseline. This clonotype originated in a person aged 30 to 80 with non-small cell lung cancer. CDR3 sequence: CASSTFGGELFF. The CDR3 DNA follows: TGTGCCAGCAGCACCTTTGGCGGGGAGCTGTTTTTT.